This T cell receptor beta chain was captured in a study of blood T cell repertoires in COVID-19. About the study: The United States, Italy and Spain provided the acute and convalescent COVID-19 samples.

Germline V gene lookup returns CDR1 MRHNA and CDR2 SNTAGT. V shed 3 bases, J shed 3 bases, and the junction held 4 bases outside the gene matches. This CDR3 has 16 amino acids. Per the authors' pipeline: Reference gene primers were amplified, and this amplification served to estimate nucleated cell counts. The table came from immunoSEQ multiplex PCR; TCRdb's copy has only in-frame clones and leaves some out. V, J and clone size reflect that table, while D and trimming were determined from the DNA. The sample records some 260,000 clones, over 75% being singletons. Recruitment covered fewer than 25 US areas and drew participants whose ages spanned roughly 18 to 100 years. Recovered status applied to Cohort 3 donors who had two consecutive negative PCRs. It also applied to those with clearance or with symptom resolution.

The clonotype originates from a man aged 40-55 years who had recovered from COVID-19. Sequencing input: PBMCs or T cells enriched from blood (not recorded which). The V gene is TRBV6-4, the J gene TRBJ2-1, with TRBD2 identical over 11 bases. The CDR3: CASSETSGGRYNEQFF. As DNA, the CDR3 is TGTGCCAGCAGTGAAACTAGCGGGGGCCGCTACAATGAGCAGTTCTTC.